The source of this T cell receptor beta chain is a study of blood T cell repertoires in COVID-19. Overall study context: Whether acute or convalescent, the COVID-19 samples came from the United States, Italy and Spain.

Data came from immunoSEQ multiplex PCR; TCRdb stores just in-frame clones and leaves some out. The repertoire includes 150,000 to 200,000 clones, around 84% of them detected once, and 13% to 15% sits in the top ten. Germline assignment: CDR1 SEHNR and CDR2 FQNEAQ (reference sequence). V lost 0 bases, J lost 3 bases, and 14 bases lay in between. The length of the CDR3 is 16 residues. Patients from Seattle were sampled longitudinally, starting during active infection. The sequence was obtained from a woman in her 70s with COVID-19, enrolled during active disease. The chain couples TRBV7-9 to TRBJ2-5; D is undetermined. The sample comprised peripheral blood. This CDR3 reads CASSLALRILKETQYF. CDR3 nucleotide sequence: TGTGCCAGCAGCTTAGCCCTCAGAATATTAAAAGAGACCCAGTACTTC. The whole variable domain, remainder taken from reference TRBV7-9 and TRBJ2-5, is DTGVSQNPRHKITKRGQNVTFRCDPISEHNRLYWYRQTLGQGPEFLTYFQNEAQLEKSRLLSDRFSAERPKGSFSTLEIQRTEQGDSAMYLCASSLALRILKETQYFGPGTRLLVL.